This T cell receptor (beta chain) was sequenced in a study of cytomegalovirus exposure and HLA in healthy donors. Background on the study: The study placed 70% to 85% of its roughly 410 genotyped donors in the Caucasian-associated ancestry cluster.

CDR1 is SEHNR, CDR2 FQNEAQ, per germline (reference sequence). V was shortened by 4 bases and J by 2 bases, with 9 bases between the two germline ends. The CDR3 sequence is 13 residues long. 60 Vbeta and 13 Jbeta primers were used in PCR. The data were produced by immunoSEQ multiplex PCR, yet TCRdb's version contains in-frame clones alone and is incomplete. The data show 60,000 to 75,000 clones, and the top ten clones hold approximately 1.6%. About this clone itself: Its antigen is as yet unknown.

Study observations and caveats: The study recorded some 160 TCR beta chains that were cytomegalovirus-associated. Most TCR beta V segments were productive about 87% or about 30% of the time in an earlier analysis. TCR sequences were mostly rare, though some public TCRs occurred in many donors.

The sample comprised PBMCs. The TCR originated in a woman between 25 and 40 years old in good health and CMV-seronegative. The chain carries TRBV7-9 and TRBJ2-7, with TRBD1 as a possible D gene (6 bases). The chain's CDR3 is CASSWGQPYEQYF. In DNA, the CDR3 is TGTGCCAGCAGCTGGGGACAACCCTACGAGCAGTACTTC. Full variable domain (rest looked up from reference TRBV7-9 and TRBJ2-7): DTGVSQNPRHKITKRGQNVTFRCDPISEHNRLYWYRQTLGQGPEFLTYFQNEAQLEKSRLLSDRFSAERPKGSFSTLEIQRTEQGDSAMYLCASSWGQPYEQYFGPGTRLTVT.